One and the same sample provided the 30 T cell receptor beta chains below, sequenced in a study of cytomegalovirus exposure and HLA in healthy donors. The data were produced by immunoSEQ multiplex PCR, yet TCRdb's version contains in-frame clones alone and is incomplete. Among tens of thousands of clones listed, 84% were seen once. Sequenced input: PBMCs. The receptors shown here come from a woman aged 18 to 35 in good health and CMV-seropositive.

Relative to its sample, this clone is medium-sized (0.01 to 0.1%). The V gene is TRBV29-1, the J gene TRBJ1-2; a possible D gene is TRBD1 (6 bases). The CDR3 loop spans 15 amino acids. Germline V lookup: CDR1 SQVTM, CDR2 ANQGSEA. V was clipped by 3 bases and J by 4 bases, with 18 bases between them. CDR3 amino acids: CSVDQGTGLGYGYTF. CDR3 DNA: TGCAGCGTTGACCAGGGGACGGGGCTAGGCTATGGCTACACCTTC.

The rearrangement links TRBV7-9 to TRBJ1-2, with TRBD1 matching 7 bases. The ends lost 1 base at V and 2 bases at J; junction bases unmatched: 1. This CDR3 spans 14 amino acids. From germline, CDR1 is SEHNR and CDR2 FQNEAQ (reference sequence). CDR3 protein: CASSLGTGNYGYTF. In nucleotides, the CDR3 is TGTGCCAGCAGCTTAGGGACAGGAAACTATGGCTACACCTTC.

The V gene is TRBV30, the J gene TRBJ2-7; D remains unclear. This CDR3 spans 11 amino acids. Germline V gives CDR1 GTSNPN, CDR2 SVGIG (reference sequence). Trimming took off 4 bases at V and 1 base at J, with 5 bases between the two ends. CDR3 nucleotide sequence: TGTGCCTGGATGCAGTCCTACGAGCAGTACTTC. Amino acids: CAWMQSYEQYF.

The chain couples TRBV19 to TRBJ2-7; tentative D call: TRBD2 (5 bases). V lost 3 bases and J 0 bases, leaving 6 bases between the germline ends. CDR1 and CDR2 (germline): LNHDA, SQIVND (reference sequence). This CDR3 is 13 amino acids long. CDR3: CASSIGLSYEQYF. CDR3 coding DNA: TGTGCCAGTAGTATCGGACTCTCCTACGAGCAGTACTTC.

The chain combines TRBV6-6 with TRBJ1-3; 8 nucleotides agree with TRBD1. The junction had 5 bases not matched to a gene; V was cut back by 2 bases and J by 8 bases. CDR1 is MNHNY, CDR2 SVGAGI, per germline (reference sequence). The CDR3 runs 14 residues. The CDR3 reads CASSYGQGSDTIYF. The CDR3 DNA reads as TGTGCCAGCAGTTACGGACAGGGATCGGACACCATATATTTT.

This chain uses TRBV10-3 with TRBJ2-5, with 14 bases lining up with TRBD2. Germline CDR1 reads ENHRY; CDR2 reads SYGVKD. V shed 8 bases, J shed 2 bases, and the junction held 4 bases outside the gene matches. This CDR3 comprises 15 residues. The CDR3 spells CAIGGTSGGQETQYF. Here the CDR3 DNA reads TGTGCCATCGGGGGGACTAGCGGGGGTCAAGAGACCCAGTACTTC.

The rearrangement links TRBV11-2 to TRBJ1-4; TRBD1 aligns across 7 bases. This CDR3 contains 14 residues. V gave up 4 bases and J gave up 4 bases; unmatched junction bases: 3. The V gene's germline CDR1 is SGHAT and CDR2 FQNNGV. The DNA for the CDR3 is TGTGCCAGCAGCTCACAGGGGCTTAATGAAAAACTGTTTTTT. Residues: CASSSQGLNEKLFF. Using reference TRBV11-2 and TRBJ1-4 for the parts outside the CDR3, the full variable domain is EAGVAQSPRYKIIEKRQSVAFWCNPISGHATLYWYQQILGQGPKLLIQFQNNGVVDDSQLPKDRFSAERLKGVDSTLKIQPAKLEDSAVYLCASSSQGLNEKLFFGSGTQLSVL.

This rearrangement joins TRBV30 to TRBJ2-7, with TRBD2 matching over 13 bases. Unmatched junction bases numbered 9, after V lost 3 bases and J lost 7 bases. CDR1 GTSNPN and CDR2 SVGIG come from the germline V gene (reference sequence). The CDR3 runs to 15 residues. CDR3 residues: CAWSRTSGGIGEQYF. CDR3 in DNA: TGTGCCTGGAGCCGGACTAGCGGGGGCATAGGGGAGCAGTACTTC.

V and J are TRBV9 and TRBJ2-2; 9 bases fit TRBD2. Germline V gene sequence: CDR1 SGDLS, CDR2 YYNGEE. Trimming cost V 4 bases and J 1 base; bases outside gene matches: 5. This CDR3 has 16 residues. The CDR3 region is CASSYSGGLNTGELFF. In DNA, the CDR3 is TGTGCCAGCAGCTATAGCGGGGGACTGAACACCGGGGAGCTGTTTTTT. The full variable domain, in which reference TRBV9 and TRBJ2-2 provide the parts outside the CDR3, is DSGVTQTPKHLITATGQRVTLRCSPRSGDLSVYWYQQSLDQGLQFLIQYYNGEERAKGNILERFSAQQFPDLHSELNLSSLELGDSALYFCASSYSGGLNTGELFFGEGSRLTVL.

The chain combines TRBV5-5 with TRBJ1-5; weak D call: TRBD1 (6 bases). Deletions cut 2 bases from V and 1 base from J, with 10 bases between. Germline loops: CDR1 SGHKS, CDR2 YYEKEE (reference sequence). The CDR3 extends over 15 amino acids. CDR3 nucleotide sequence: TGTGCCAGCAGCTTACAGGGAGGGAGCAATCAGCCCCAGCATTTT. Amino acids: CASSLQGGSNQPQHF.

This chain links TRBV6-5 with TRBJ2-7; TRBD1 aligns across 10 bases. CDR3 length: 14 amino acids. V trimming: 5 bases; J trimming: 6 bases; junction bases outside the gene matches: 7. Germline CDR1 reads MNHEY; CDR2 reads SVGAGI. Here the CDR3 reads CASSRGQGTGEQYF. DNA of the CDR3: TGTGCCAGCAGTCGGGGACAGGGGACGGGCGAGCAGTACTTC.

V gene TRBV28 combines with J gene TRBJ2-1; D is unclear. V was shortened by 2 bases and J by 5 bases, with 4 bases between the two germline ends. The germline gives CDR1 MDHEN, CDR2 SYDVKM. The CDR3 extends over 12 amino acids. CDR3 bases: TGTGCCAGCAGTTTACGCGACAATGAGCAGTTCTTC. Translation: CASSLRDNEQFF.

This clone has a single count. This chain connects TRBV7-2 to TRBJ2-3, with D unresolved. Trimming left V 0 bases short and J 2 bases short, with 6 bases between. The V gene's germline CDR1 is SGHTA and CDR2 FQGNSA. The CDR3 is 14 residues long. The CDR3 sequence: CASSLASFTDTQYF. Here the CDR3 DNA reads TGTGCCAGCAGCTTAGCGTCCTTCACAGATACGCAGTATTTT.

The rearrangement uses TRBV6-5 and TRBJ1-2, with 10 positions matching TRBD1. V was clipped by 4 bases and J by 8 bases; unmatched bases: 7. The CDR3 is made up of 14 amino acids. Germline CDR1 MNHEY, CDR2 SVGAGI. Written as DNA, the CDR3 is TGTGCCAGCAGTTTCGACAGGGGGCGGGGAGGCTACACCTTC. Amino acids: CASSFDRGRGGYTF.

The chain combines TRBV27 with TRBJ1-1; TRBD1 might be the D (6 bases). The V end lost 1 base, the J end lost 4 bases, and 10 bases lay between the germline ends. CDR1 MNHEY and CDR2 SMNVEV come from the germline V gene (reference sequence). There are 14 residues in the CDR3. The CDR3 nucleotides are TGTGCCAGCAGTTTATGGGGAGGGGGCACTGAAGCTTTCTTT. Translating it yields CASSLWGGGTEAFF.

V usage is TRBV7-9 and J usage is TRBJ1-1, with 7 bases matching TRBD1. With 1 base clipped from V and 5 bases from J, the junction kept 7 bases outside the gene matches. CDR3 length: 15 amino acids. CDR1 is SEHNR, CDR2 FQNEAQ, per germline (reference sequence). DNA for the CDR3: TGTGCCAGCAGCTTAGTTATCAGGGGGTCGACTGAAGCTTTCTTT. Residues: CASSLVIRGSTEAFF.

The CDR3 nucleotides read TGTGCCACCAGCAGACAGGGTGGCAATCAGCCCCAGCATTTT. Protein sequence: CATSRQGGNQPQHF. This sequence joins TRBV15 and TRBJ1-5; weak D call: TRBD1 (5 bases). The CDR3 is made up of 14 amino acids. The ends were cut back, 2 bases at V and 2 bases at J, with 7 bases in the middle. Germline-derived CDR1 and CDR2 are LNHNV and YYDKDF (reference sequence). Variable domain in full (rest from reference TRBV15 and TRBJ1-5): DAMVIQNPRYQVTQFGKPVTLSCSQTLNHNVMYWYQQKSSQAPKLLFHYYDKDFNNEADTPDNFQSRRPNTSFCFLDIRSPGLGDTAMYLCATSRQGGNQPQHFGDGTRLSIL.

The J gene is TRBJ2-3, the V gene TRBV5-1, with 9 bases lining up with TRBD2. The CDR3 length is 14 residues. Losses at the gene ends were 5 bases for V and 2 bases for J; bases not matched to a gene: 3. Germline V CDR1 and CDR2: SGHRS, YFSETQ. The CDR3 region is CASRLAGDTDTQYF. DNA of the CDR3: TGCGCCAGCAGACTAGCGGGCGACACAGATACGCAGTATTTT.

This chain joins TRBV2 and TRBJ1-1; a weak D match, TRBD1 (5 bases). Germline V gene data show CDR1 as SNHLY and CDR2 as FYNNEI. The CDR3 consists of 15 residues. V lost 7 bases and J lost 5, with 20 bases in between. The DNA for the CDR3 is TGTGCCAGCACCCTCCGGGGAGGGGCAGGAACTGAAGCTTTCTTT. As protein: CASTLRGGAGTEAFF.

The genes are TRBV9 and TRBJ2-1; 11 bases map to TRBD2. CDR3 size: 16 residues. Germline loops: CDR1 SGDLS, CDR2 YYNGEE. The J segment lost 8 bases and the V segment lost 2 bases, leaving 9 bases of the junction unmatched. The CDR3 loop is CASSVLAGGRVDEQFF. In DNA form, the CDR3 reads TGTGCCAGCAGCGTCCTAGCGGGGGGTCGGGTAGATGAGCAGTTCTTC.

This chain uses TRBV7-9 with TRBJ2-3; the D gene is possibly TRBD1 (7 bases). CDR3 length: 15 residues. The V gene lost 4 bases and the J gene lost 3 bases, with 14 bases spanning the gap. Germline CDR1 reads SEHNR; CDR2 reads FQNEAQ (reference sequence). The CDR3 DNA reads as TGTGCCAGCAGCTGGAGGGACAGAGCAACAGATACGCAGTATTTT. This translates into CASSWRDRATDTQYF.

The CDR3 DNA follows: TGCGCCAGCAGCCAAGTCCATCCGGGAGTGAATACGCAGTATTTT. It encodes CASSQVHPGVNTQYF. This sequence joins TRBV4-1 and TRBJ2-3; D possibly corresponds to TRBD2 (6 bases). This CDR3 region has 15 residues. V dropped 1 base and J dropped 7 bases, with 15 bases sitting between them. Germline CDR1 is MGHRA and CDR2 is YSYEKL.

The chain recombines TRBV6-1 with TRBJ2-7; TRBD2 is a possible D gene (5 bases). The CDR3 runs to 13 residues. Looked up from germline, CDR1 is MNHNS and CDR2 is SASEGT. Trimming stripped 7 bases from V and 4 bases from J, with 14 bases between. CDR3 sequence: CASIMAGGYEQYF. The CDR3 nucleotides read TGTGCCAGCATTATGGCAGGAGGTTACGAGCAGTACTTC.

This rearrangement joins TRBV9 to TRBJ2-2; D unclear. Germline-derived CDR1 and CDR2 are SGDLS and YYNGEE. The V and J ends lost 0 bases and 8 bases respectively, with 17 bases between them. This CDR3 comprises 16 residues. CDR3 amino acids: CASSVVNSHLGGELFF. CDR3 in DNA: TGTGCCAGCAGCGTAGTGAACAGCCACCTTGGGGGGGAGCTGTTTTTT.

V gene TRBV7-2 combines with J gene TRBJ1-6, with D maybe TRBD1 (6 bases). The germline gives CDR1 SGHTA, CDR2 FQGNSA. V was cut by 0 bases and J by 7 bases, with 16 bases left in between. The CDR3 loop spans 17 amino acids. In nucleotides, the CDR3 is TGTGCCAGCAGCTTAGCTTTGGACAGCTACGGGAATTCACCCCTCCACTTT. It codes for CASSLALDSYGNSPLHF.

This chain links TRBV6-4 with TRBJ2-3; 11 bases match TRBD2. CDR1 and CDR2 (germline): MRHNA, SNTAGT. CDR3 length: 15 residues. The ends lost 4 bases at V and 4 bases at J; junction bases unmatched: 4. CDR3 amino acids: CASSGSSGGPDTQYF. In DNA form, the CDR3 reads TGTGCCAGCAGTGGGTCTAGCGGGGGGCCAGATACGCAGTATTTT.

The gene calls are TRBV12-5 and TRBJ2-5, with 8 bases that match TRBD2. J was trimmed by 4 bases and V by 1 base; bases with no gene match: 11. Germline V CDR1 and CDR2: LGHNT, FRNRAP. The CDR3 loop spans 17 amino acids. For the CDR3, the DNA is TGTGCTAGTGGTTTGGGACTGATGGCGGGGGGCGGAGAGACCCAGTACTTC. Protein sequence: CASGLGLMAGGGETQYF.

This clone was counted a single time. The chain employs TRBV13 and TRBJ1-5, with TRBD1 identical over 7 bases. J lost 6 bases, V lost 0 bases, and 11 bases had no gene match. The CDR3 is 17 amino acids. CDR1 is PRHDT and CDR2 is FYEKMQ in the germline V gene (reference sequence). CDR3 protein: CASSLGLPRGKSQPQHF. Here the CDR3 DNA reads TGTGCCAGCAGCTTAGGTCTGCCCAGGGGGAAAAGTCAGCCCCAGCATTTT.

This clone was seen once. The chain links TRBV2 to TRBJ1-5, with 7 bases that match TRBD1. The CDR3 runs to 17 residues. Per germline, CDR1 SNHLY and CDR2 FYNNEI. Unmatched junction bases numbered 13, after V lost 5 bases and J lost 3 bases. The CDR3 reads CASSTGTAPLLNQPQHF. The CDR3 DNA reads TGTGCCAGCAGTACCGGGACAGCTCCCTTGCTCAATCAGCCCCAGCATTTT. Full variable domain (outside the CDR3, taken from reference TRBV2 and TRBJ1-5): EPEVTQTPSHQVTQMGQEVILRCVPISNHLYFYWYRQILGQKVEFLVSFYNNEISEKSEIFDDQFSVERPDGSNFTLKIRSTKLEDSAMYFCASSTGTAPLLNQPQHFGDGTRLSIL.

The chain has TRBV14 and TRBJ2-7, with a weak D call TRBD2 (5 bases). Germline assignment: CDR1 SGHDN and CDR2 FVKESK. The CDR3 length is 13 residues. The germline V and J ends were trimmed by 1 base and 6 bases, with 10 bases remaining between them. CDR3 amino acids: CASSQAEGREQYF. The CDR3 coding sequence is TGTGCCAGCAGCCAAGCCGAGGGTCGCGAGCAGTACTTC. Full variable domain (missing parts from reference TRBV14 and TRBJ2-7): EAGVTQFPSHSVIEKGQTVTLRCDPISGHDNLYWYRRVMGKEIKFLLHFVKESKQDESGMPNNRFLAERTGGTYSTLKVQPAELEDSGVYFCASSQAEGREQYFGPGTRLTVT.